What follows describes a single T cell receptor beta chain. The J segment lost 6 bases and the V segment lost 4 bases, leaving 5 bases of the junction unmatched. CDR3 length: 13 residues. In germline, CDR1 is MNHEY, CDR2 SVGAGI. The data belong to a study of cytomegalovirus exposure and HLA in healthy donors. At the level of the study: Genetic ancestry analysis placed more than 80% of the 398 donors that were genotyped in the Caucasian-associated cluster.

PCR used 60 Vbeta primers and 13 Jbeta primers. Clones were sequenced by immunoSEQ multiplex PCR, and TCRdb holds only the in-frame ones, with some missing. In all, the sample yields around 70,000 clones. This sequence originates from a female donor in good health and CMV-seropositive. This chain links TRBV6-5 with TRBJ1-1, with 7 positions matching TRBD1. Input material: PBMCs. The CDR3, as DNA: TGTGCCAGCAGTTTGACAGGGTGGGCTGAAGCTTTCTTT. It translates to CASSLTGWAEAFF.